The 15 T cell receptor beta chains reported below all come from one sample, sequenced in a study of blood T cell repertoires in COVID-19 (TCRdb year 2020). Library prep was done by the immunoSEQ multiplex PCR assay. TCRdb obtained this table from immuneACCESS and retained in-frame rearrangements with V and J assigned. These tables miss some clones; where compared with another copy, unresolved V genes account for less than half of the shortfall, and the remainder is unexplained. The sample contains approximately 270,000 clones, around 88% of them found a single time. The ten top clones hold about 0.8% of the sample. The sample was peripheral blood. The receptors derive from a young man with acute or convalescent COVID-19.

The chain links TRBV28 to TRBJ2-1; the D is unclear. This CDR3 has 13 amino acids. Germline CDR1 and CDR2: MDHEN and SYDVKM. Trimming pared 6 bases from V and 0 bases from J, leaving 6 bases between. CDR3 region: CASSRASYNEQFF. The CDR3 DNA sequence: TGTGCCAGCAGCCGCGCCTCCTACAATGAGCAGTTCTTC.

The genes are TRBV11-2 and TRBJ1-1, with D maybe TRBD1 (5 bases). The V end lost 4 bases, the J end lost 5 bases, and 17 bases lay between the germline ends. In germline, CDR1 is SGHAT, CDR2 FQNNGV. CDR3 length: 15 residues. CDR3 region: CASSSLQGGLTEAFF. CDR3 bases: TGTGCCAGCAGCTCGCTCCAGGGAGGGCTAACTGAAGCTTTCTTT.

This CDR3 is CASRMGLAGGSVKNIQYF. The CDR3 DNA follows: TGTGCCAGCAGGATGGGACTAGCGGGAGGTTCTGTCAAAAACATTCAGTACTTC. This rearrangement joins TRBV27 to TRBJ2-4, with TRBD2 matching over 15 bases. V was clipped by 6 bases and J by 3 bases; unmatched bases: 9. The CDR3 has 18 amino acids. The germline V gene has CDR1 MNHEY and CDR2 SMNVEV (reference sequence).

This chain joins TRBV28 and TRBJ2-4, with a possible D match to TRBD2 (6 bases). The CDR3 runs to 16 residues. The germline gives CDR1 MDHEN, CDR2 SYDVKM. Trimming took off 5 bases at V and 4 bases at J, with 18 bases between the two ends. The CDR3 is CASSDLRRDRKNIQYF. The CDR3 DNA is TGTGCCAGCAGTGACTTGAGGAGGGACCGGAAAAACATTCAGTACTTC.

V gene TRBV27 combines with J gene TRBJ1-6; D not resolved. This CDR3 is built from 16 residues. Germline CDR1 reads MNHEY; CDR2 reads SMNVEV (reference sequence). V gave up 5 bases and J gave up 0 bases, with 11 bases separating them. CDR3 sequence: CASSAEVSSYNSPLHF. CDR3 DNA: TGTGCCAGCAGTGCCGAGGTTAGCTCCTATAATTCACCCCTCCACTTT.

As for this clone: The junction does not match germline at one end; this may be a read error. V usage is TRBV6-5 and J usage is TRBJ1-1, with 8 positions matching TRBD1. Germline V gives CDR1 MNHEY, CDR2 SVGAGI. CDR3 length equals 14 residues. The CDR3 here is CASSQDRGRQRSTF. In DNA, the CDR3 is TGTGCCAGCAGCCAAGACAGGGGTCGTCAAAGGTCGACGTTT.

The V gene is TRBV11-2, the J gene TRBJ2-7, with TRBD2 as a possible D gene (5 bases). V was shortened by 0 bases and J by 0 bases, with 9 bases between the two germline ends. This CDR3 has 15 amino acids. Germline V CDR1 and CDR2: SGHAT, FQNNGV. The CDR3 here is CASSLERASSYEQYF. As DNA, the CDR3 is TGTGCCAGCAGCTTAGAGCGGGCCAGCTCCTACGAGCAGTACTTC.

The chain links TRBV3-1 (or the pseudogene TRBV3-2) to TRBJ1-5; D is undetermined. This CDR3 is built from 14 residues. CDR1 is LGHDT, CDR2 YNNKEL, per germline (reference sequence). Between the trimmed V and J ends, which lost 1 base and 6 bases, there was a span of 10 bases. For the CDR3, the DNA is TGTGCCAGCAGCCAAGCGGCCGGGATTCAGCCCCAGCATTTT. This encodes CASSQAAGIQPQHF.

This clone was seen a handful of times. The chain has TRBV6-4 and TRBJ1-2; 7 nucleotides line up with TRBD1. Per germline, CDR1 MRHNA and CDR2 SNTAGT. The CDR3 sequence is 17 residues long. V trimming: 5 bases; J trimming: 2 bases; junction bases outside the gene matches: 14. CDR3 sequence: CASSTKQGIWVNYGYTF. CDR3 in DNA: TGTGCCAGCAGTACCAAACAGGGGATATGGGTAAACTATGGCTACACCTTC.

This rearrangement joins TRBV6-6 to TRBJ2-7, with 11 bases lining up with TRBD1. The CDR3 loop spans 14 amino acids. CDR1 is MNHNY, CDR2 SVGAGI, per germline (reference sequence). Losses at the gene ends were 6 bases for V and 6 bases for J; bases not matched to a gene: 7. In nucleotides, the CDR3 is TGTGCCAGCAGGAGGGGGACAGGGGGTAGCGAGCAGTACTTC. Protein sequence: CASRRGTGGSEQYF.

The chain joins TRBV5-1 to TRBJ2-7, with 8 positions matching TRBD1. Germline V lookup: CDR1 SGHRS, CDR2 YFSETQ. With V trimmed by 0 bases and J by 6 bases, 8 bases remained unmatched. The CDR3 totals 15 residues. The CDR3 spells CASSLEAGGWREQYF. CDR3 sequence (DNA): TGCGCCAGCAGCTTGGAGGCAGGGGGCTGGCGCGAGCAGTACTTC.

This chain links TRBV9 with TRBJ2-3; D is perhaps TRBD2 (5 bases). CDR1 is SGDLS, CDR2 YYNGEE, per germline. Trimming pared 4 bases from V and 7 bases from J, leaving 10 bases between. The CDR3 is made up of 12 amino acids. The CDR3 DNA reads TGTGCCAGCAGCCCCCAGCGGTATACGCAGTATTTT. It is translated as CASSPQRYTQYF.

This clone was picked up a small number of times. The rearrangement joins TRBV3-1 (or the pseudogene TRBV3-2) to TRBJ2-5; TRBD2 matches at 9 bases. The length of the CDR3 is 15 residues. Germline values: CDR1 LGHDT, CDR2 YNNKEL (reference sequence). The junction had 8 bases not matched to a gene; V was cut back by 4 bases and J by 5 bases. The CDR3 here is CASSPPLSGRETQYF. The DNA for the CDR3 is TGTGCCAGCAGCCCACCACTGAGCGGGAGGGAGACCCAGTACTTC.

This clone was counted once. This chain connects TRBV21-1 to TRBJ2-3; TRBD1 reflects the table's D call only, with no check against the DNA. TRBV21-1 is assigned pseudogene status. The CDR3 sequence is 16 residues long. Here the CDR3 reads CASSKVQQGFTDTQYF. DNA for the CDR3: TGTGCCAGCAGCAAAGTTCAACAGGGCTTCACAGATACGCAGTATTTT.

V and J are TRBV19 and TRBJ1-1; D call uncertain. The length of the CDR3 is 17 residues. V lost 6 bases and J 0 bases, leaving 20 bases between the germline ends. Germline loops: CDR1 LNHDA, CDR2 SQIVND (reference sequence). As DNA, the CDR3 is TGTGCCAGTAGCTATATATTTTCCAGGAACATGAACACTGAAGCTTTCTTT. It codes for CASSYIFSRNMNTEAFF.